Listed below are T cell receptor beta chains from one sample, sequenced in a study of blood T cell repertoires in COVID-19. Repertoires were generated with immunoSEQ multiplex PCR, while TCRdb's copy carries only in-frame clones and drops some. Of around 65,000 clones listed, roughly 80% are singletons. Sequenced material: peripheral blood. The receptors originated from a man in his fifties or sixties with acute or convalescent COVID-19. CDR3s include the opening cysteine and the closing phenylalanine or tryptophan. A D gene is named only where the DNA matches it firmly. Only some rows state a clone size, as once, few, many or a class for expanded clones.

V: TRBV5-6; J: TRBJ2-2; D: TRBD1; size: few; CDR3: CASSLQGVNTGELFF; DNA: TGTGCCAGCAGCCTTCAGGGGGTTAACACCGGGGAGCTGTTTTTT
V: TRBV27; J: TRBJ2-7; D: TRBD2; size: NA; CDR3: CASSPRRELSYEQYF; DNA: TGTGCCAGCAGTCCACGGCGGGAGTTGTCCTACGAGCAGTACTTC
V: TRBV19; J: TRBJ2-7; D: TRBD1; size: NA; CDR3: CASSLGQYYEQYF; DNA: TGTGCCAGTAGTTTGGGACAGTACTACGAGCAGTACTTC
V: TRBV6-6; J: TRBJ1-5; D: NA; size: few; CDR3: CASSQRQGNQPQHF; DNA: TGTGCCAGCAGTCAGAGACAGGGCAATCAGCCCCAGCATTTT
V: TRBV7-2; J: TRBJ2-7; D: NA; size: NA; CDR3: CASSFLPGDEQYF; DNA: TGTGCCAGCAGCTTCCTCCCAGGGGACGAGCAGTACTTC
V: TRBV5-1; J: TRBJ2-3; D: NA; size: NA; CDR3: CASSLKPSTDTQYF; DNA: TGCGCCAGCAGCTTGAAGCCCAGCACAGATACGCAGTATTTT
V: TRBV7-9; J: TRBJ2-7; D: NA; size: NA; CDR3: CASSLRDTATYEQYF; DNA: TGTGCCAGCAGCTTACGGGACACGGCGACCTACGAGCAGTACTTC
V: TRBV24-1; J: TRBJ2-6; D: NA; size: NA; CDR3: CATSDLESTGESGANVLTF; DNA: TGTGCCACCAGTGATTTGGAGTCCACTGGGGAGTCTGGGGCCAACGTCCTGACTTTC
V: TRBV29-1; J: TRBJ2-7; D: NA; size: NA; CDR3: CSATDRYPYEQYF; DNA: TGCAGCGCAACTGACAGGTATCCCTACGAGCAGTACTTC
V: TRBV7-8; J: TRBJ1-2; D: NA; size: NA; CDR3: CASSLASGGGDYGYTF; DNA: TGTGCCAGCAGCTTAGCGTCGGGCGGAGGAGATTATGGCTACACCTTC
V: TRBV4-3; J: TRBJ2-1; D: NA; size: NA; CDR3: CASSQEWRVANEQFF; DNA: TGCGCCAGCAGCCAAGAGTGGAGAGTGGCCAATGAGCAGTTCTTC
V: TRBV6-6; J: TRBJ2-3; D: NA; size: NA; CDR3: CASRPTLDTQYF; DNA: TGTGCCAGCAGACCAACTTTGGATACGCAGTATTTT
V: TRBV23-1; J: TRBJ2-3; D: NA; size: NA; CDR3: CASRIARDCTDTQYF; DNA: TGCGCCAGCAGGATAGCACGGGACTGCACAGATACGCAGTATTTT
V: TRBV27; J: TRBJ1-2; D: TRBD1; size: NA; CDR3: CASSLVGTGNYGYTF; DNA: TGTGCCAGCAGTTTAGTTGGGACAGGAAACTATGGCTACACCTTC
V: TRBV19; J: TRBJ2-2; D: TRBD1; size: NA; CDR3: CASSPWTGGGGELFF; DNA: TGTGCCAGTAGTCCCTGGACAGGGGGAGGCGGGGAGCTGTTTTTT
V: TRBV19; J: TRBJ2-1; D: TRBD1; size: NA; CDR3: CATGTGGYNEQFF; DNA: TGTGCCACCGGGACAGGGGGCTACAATGAGCAGTTCTTC
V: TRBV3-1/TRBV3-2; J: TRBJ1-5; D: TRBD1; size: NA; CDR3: CASSQEGGQGNQPQHF; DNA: TGTGCCAGCAGCCAAGAAGGGGGACAGGGGAATCAGCCCCAGCATTTT
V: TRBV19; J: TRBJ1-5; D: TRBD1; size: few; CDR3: CASSKRGQGQPQHF; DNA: TGTGCCAGTAGTAAGAGGGGGCAGGGTCAGCCCCAGCATTTT
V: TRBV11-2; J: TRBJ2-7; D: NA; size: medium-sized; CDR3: CASSLKGVGSEQYF; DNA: TGTGCCAGCAGCTTAAAGGGGGTGGGTTCTGAGCAGTACTTC
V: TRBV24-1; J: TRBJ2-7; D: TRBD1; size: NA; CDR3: CATSDSGQGSYEQYF; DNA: TGTGCCACCAGTGATTCGGGACAGGGTTCCTACGAGCAGTACTTC
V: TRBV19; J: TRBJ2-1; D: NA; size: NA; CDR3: CASSITSSYNEQFF; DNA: TGTGCCAGTAGTATCACTTCCTCCTACAATGAGCAGTTCTTC
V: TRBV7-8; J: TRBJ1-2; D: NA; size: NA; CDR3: CASSPYSGVDYGYTF; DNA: TGTGCCAGCAGCCCTTATTCAGGGGTAGACTATGGCTACACCTTC
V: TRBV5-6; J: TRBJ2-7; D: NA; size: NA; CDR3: CASSPDPTGVYEQYF; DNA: TGTGCCAGCAGCCCAGATCCGACGGGAGTTTACGAGCAGTACTTC
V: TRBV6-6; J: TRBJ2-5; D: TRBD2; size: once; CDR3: CASSSPAGGETQYF; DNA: TGTGCCAGCAGTTCCCCGGCGGGGGGGGAGACCCAGTACTTC
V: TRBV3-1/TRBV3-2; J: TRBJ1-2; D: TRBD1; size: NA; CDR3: CASSPWGQGNGYTF; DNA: TGTGCCAGCAGCCCTTGGGGACAGGGGAATGGCTACACCTTC
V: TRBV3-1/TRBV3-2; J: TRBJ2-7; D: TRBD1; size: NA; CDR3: CASSQGDRGFIEQYF; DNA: TGTGCCAGCAGCCAAGGTGACAGGGGCTTTATCGAGCAGTACTTC
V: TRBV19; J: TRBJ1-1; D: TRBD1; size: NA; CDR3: CASSIPQGQGTEAFF; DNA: TGTGCCAGTAGTATCCCTCAGGGACAGGGCACTGAAGCTTTCTTT
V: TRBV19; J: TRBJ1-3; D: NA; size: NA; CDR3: CASSKNRDTNGNTIYF; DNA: TGTGCCAGTAGTAAGAACCGGGACACGAATGGAAACACCATATATTTT
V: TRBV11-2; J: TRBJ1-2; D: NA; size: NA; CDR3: CASSPDSHGYTF; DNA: TGTGCCAGCAGCCCAGACAGTCACGGCTACACCTTC
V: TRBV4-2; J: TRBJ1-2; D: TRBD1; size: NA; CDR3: CASSQDRPGQNYGYTF; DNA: TGTGCCAGCAGCCAGGACCGTCCGGGACAGAACTATGGCTACACCTTC
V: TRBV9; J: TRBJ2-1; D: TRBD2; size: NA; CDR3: CASSPRTSGTYNEQFF; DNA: TGTGCCAGCAGCCCCCGGACTAGCGGGACCTACAATGAGCAGTTCTTC
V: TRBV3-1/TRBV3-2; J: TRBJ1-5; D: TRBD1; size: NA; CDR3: CASSRTGDQPQHF; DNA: TGTGCCAGCAGCCGGACAGGGGATCAGCCCCAGCATTTT
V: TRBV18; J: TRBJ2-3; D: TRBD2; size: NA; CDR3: CASSPSAGGDTQYF; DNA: TGTGCCAGCTCACCATCCGCGGGGGGAGATACGCAGTATTTT
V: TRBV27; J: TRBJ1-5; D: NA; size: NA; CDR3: CASSSIGVEQPQHF; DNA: TGTGCCAGCAGTTCAATAGGGGTTGAGCAGCCCCAGCATTTT
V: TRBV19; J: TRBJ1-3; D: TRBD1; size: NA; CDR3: CASNTGGSPGNTIYF; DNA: TGTGCCAGCAACACAGGGGGCTCACCGGGGAACACCATATATTTT
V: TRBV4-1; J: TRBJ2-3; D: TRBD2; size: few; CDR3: CASSQDFGGGSTDTQYF; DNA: TGCGCCAGCAGCCAAGATTTTGGGGGAGGGTCGACGGATACGCAGTATTTT
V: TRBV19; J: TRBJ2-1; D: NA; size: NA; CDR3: CASRLDSNEQFF; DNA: TGTGCCAGCCGTCTCGACTCCAATGAGCAGTTCTTC
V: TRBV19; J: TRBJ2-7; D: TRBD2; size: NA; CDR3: CASSTGGLREQYF; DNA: TGTGCCAGTAGTACGGGGGGGCTGCGGGAGCAGTACTTC
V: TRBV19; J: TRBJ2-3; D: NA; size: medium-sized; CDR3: CASSPGAYSTDTQYF; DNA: TGTGCCAGTAGTCCAGGTGCGTACAGCACAGATACGCAGTATTTT
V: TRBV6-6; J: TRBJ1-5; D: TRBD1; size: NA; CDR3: CASRQGTQPQHF; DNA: TGTGCCAGCAGACAGGGGACTCAGCCCCAGCATTTT
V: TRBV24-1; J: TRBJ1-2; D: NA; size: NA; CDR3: CATSDAGQLGGYTF; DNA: TGTGCCACCAGTGACGCCGGACAACTGGGTGGCTACACCTTC
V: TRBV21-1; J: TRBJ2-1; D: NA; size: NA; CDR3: CASSKSPRQGIHEQFF; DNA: TGTGCCAGCAGCAAATCGCCCCGGCAGGGAATCCATGAGCAGTTCTTC